This T cell receptor beta chain was captured in a study of cytomegalovirus exposure and HLA in healthy donors. About this clone: Its target is unknown.

13 Jbeta primers and 60 Vbeta primers were used for the PCR. The repertoire was sequenced with immunoSEQ multiplex PCR; TCRdb's copy has only in-frame clones and lacks some. Of 110,000 to 150,000 clones in the sample, more than 75% were seen once. The CDR3 extends over 15 amino acids. Germline-derived CDR1 and CDR2 are LNHNV and YYDKDF (reference sequence). V was clipped by 1 base and J by 4 bases; unmatched bases: 2. General study points: Some highly shared sequence variants likely arose as a pipeline artifact.

The specimen sequenced was PBMCs. The sequence derives from a female donor in good health and CMV-seronegative. J is TRBJ2-1 and V is TRBV15; 9 bases are shared with TRBD1. CDR3 sequence (DNA): TGTGCCACCAGCAGAGGCGGGACAGGGTACAATGAGCAGTTCTTC. The encoded protein is CATSRGGTGYNEQFF.